This TCR beta chain was captured by sequencing in a study of cytomegalovirus exposure and HLA in healthy donors (dated by TCRdb to the late 2010s). For the study in its entirety: An earlier analysis of some 550 of the donors reported 250 to 350 Gb of sequence data and roughly 100 million unique TCR beta sequences from approximately 180 million T cells. An early release that covered about 600 HLA-typed donors contained around 300 gigabases of sequencing data and tens of millions of unique TCR sequences. Of the roughly 410 genotyped donors, 65% to 90% were placed in the genetic ancestry cluster associated with self-reported Caucasian donors. The study aimed to test whether cataloging public T cell receptors could reveal signatures of past pathogen exposure. The T cell repertoires of several hundred subjects were profiled by immunosequencing and related to cytomegalovirus serostatus. A separate validation cohort of about 110 different subjects was used in addition to the 666-subject first cohort. To predict cytomegalovirus infection status, the study brought together high-throughput TCR immunosequencing, statistical association of individual TCRs with disease status, and machine learning. In a later analysis, previously published TCR beta repertoires from 500 to 750 donors were re-analyzed and high-resolution HLA genotyping was added so that TCR occurrence patterns could be studied. Rather than drawing on any new phenotypic data, the later analysis identified candidate immune exposures from TCR beta sequences and the way those sequences occurred across donors. In an earlier analysis of 587 of the donors, high-throughput TCR beta sequencing was used to judge whether each TCR beta V gene segment behaved as functional or pseudogenic. Donor age, sex, ethnicity and CMV serostatus were compiled alongside the repertoire data. A later genetic analysis used genome-wide SNP genotypes for about three fifths of the 666 donors, treating that subset as a discovery cohort. Every discovery cohort repertoire had been produced on one sequencing platform. HLA typing covered class I and class II loci at four-digit resolution. The number of donors typed differed by locus, with 629-630 for A, B, C, DRB1 and DQB1, around 500 for DQA1, about 610 for DPA1, and 400 to 490 for DPB1. Roughly five DR-DQ haplotypes were handled as single units for association and clustering, since linkage in the cohort was strong. Among roughly 400 genotyped donors of the cohort, an average of about 240,000 unique TCR beta nucleotide sequences was sequenced per donor, of which about 20% were non-productive.

The full study reports these points: An association between a missense DCLRE1C variant and V-gene and J-gene trimming of TCR beta chains was found in a later genetic analysis and replicated in an independent cohort. A later analysis reported that several top co-occurrence clusters appeared linked to parvovirus B19, influenza, CMV and Epstein-Barr virus. In vitro tests confirmed that a few of the cytomegalovirus-associated TCR beta chains recognize cytomegalovirus antigens. According to a later analysis, TCR association rates differed among HLA loci, with DRB1 alleles showing the most associated TCRs and HLA-C alleles showing the fewest. Immune exposure information for the cohort was limited to CMV serostatus. Compared with equally common non-associated chains, HLA-associated TCR beta chains in a later analysis were more clonally expanded and had lower generation probabilities. Strong co-occurrence of HLA alleles, especially DR and DQ, made assigning TCR associations to individual alleles difficult. In the study, some 160 TCR beta chains were listed as associated with cytomegalovirus. The earlier analysis of about 600 of the donors excluded approximately 17 rarely observed V segments, including chromosome 9 orphons, because counts were too low. The authors suggested that the approach could potentially be generalized to other disease states and immunological phenotypes. Roughly uniform sequencing depth across donors was assumed in presence/absence analyses, although this assumption may not hold. Linkage disequilibrium might explain the correlated functional status among segregating V segments, but an unknown experimental factor could not be excluded. According to a later genetic analysis, donors in an Asian-associated ancestry cluster had fewer N-insertions in productive TCRs than the roughly 670-donor mean. A further reported finding was that TCR beta sequences accurately predicted the HLA-A and HLA-B alleles for most subjects in the first cohort. At a false discovery rate of 0.05, a later analysis linked under 20,000 TCR beta sequences to specific HLA alleles. Because some donors lacked HLA typing at each locus, the association tests relied only on the typed subset. A cluster of highly shared sequence variants was judged likely to be a technical artifact of the sequencing pipeline. Broadly in line with IMGT annotations, most TCR beta V segments showed up in productive rearrangements about 87% or about 30% of the time in an earlier analysis of approximately 600 of the donors. Most TCR sequences were observed very rarely across donors, whereas some public TCRs were present in many individuals. Cytomegalovirus status was reported to be diagnosed by the classifier with high specificity and sensitivity in both the original and validation cohorts. Most CMV-associated TCR beta chains appeared to be HLA-restricted in a later analysis, and the HLA associations seemed to be driven largely by CMV exposure. This cohort had only TCR beta chains sequenced, and the lack of alpha or paired-chain data limited which features could be detected.

The library was prepared using the immunoSEQ multiplex PCR assay. A mixture of 60 forward primers for TCR Vbeta segments and 13 reverse primers for TCR Jbeta segments was used in the multiplex PCR. A multiplex PCR assay on genomic DNA amplified the CDR3 region of rearranged TCR beta genes. Amplified TCR beta libraries were sequenced as 87-base-pair reads on the Illumina HiSeq System. For the original study's pipeline: A later analysis counted 75 million to 100 million unique TCR beta chains across the roughly 700 repertoires, and 9.5 million to 11 million of these chains were shared by at least two donors. Raw reads were error-corrected and collapsed into unique sequences with a nearest-neighbor algorithm that merged closely related sequences to remove PCR and sequencing errors. CDR3 sequences were aligned to IMGT reference sequences to assign V, D and J gene segments. Each retained sequence needed at least a six-nucleotide match to both a V gene segment and a J gene segment. Rearrangements were called productive when the CDR3 lacked stop codons and stayed in frame with V and J; all others were non-productive. Following IMGT convention, CDR3 was defined as the stretch from the second conserved V-encoded cysteine up to the conserved J-encoded phenylalanine. The earlier analysis of some 540 of the donors excluded any sequence lacking an unambiguous match to a single V gene segment. An earlier analysis of 587 of the donors classified V segments as functional when productive rearrangements were above 56.7% and as segregating when the standard deviation between donors was above 5%. A statistical classification framework was built to diagnose cytomegalovirus status from the catalog of TCR beta chain sequences. A later analysis assigned V and J genes by comparing TCR nucleotide sequences with IMGT/GENE-DB human TR gene sequences. A later analysis assigned CDR3 sequences and most-parsimonious VDJ recombination scenarios with the TCRdist pipeline. In a later analysis, every TCR beta chain was defined by the combination of its CDR3 amino acid sequence and its V-gene family, and reads without a unique V-gene family were dropped. As a way to deal with suspected cross-contamination and a sequencing artifact, a later analysis dropped hundreds of nucleotide sequences that were highly shared and had low generation probability. A later analysis calculated a clonal expansion index for each public chain from normalized within-repertoire ranks of inferred template counts. In a later analysis, generation probabilities were computed using a VDJ recombination model fitted to out-of-frame rearrangements, and the results were checked against IGoR. In a later analysis, TCR-TCR, TCR-HLA and TCR-CMV co-occurrence was scored with hypergeometric tests, and a repertoire-size bias correction was applied to TCR pairs. In a later analysis, false discovery rates were estimated by permuting HLA or CMV assignments 20 times. In a later analysis, co-occurring TCRs were grouped using DBSCAN, with TCRdist sequence similarity added in when clustering inside HLA-allele-positive subsets. Co-occurrence clustering excluded repertoires with fewer than 30,000 or more than 120,000 public chains, plus five with anomalous nucleotide sharing. This is the immuneACCESS table as TCRdb keeps it, with only in-frame sequences that have V and J called. A part of the clones is gone; compared with another copy, unresolved V genes explain less than half, and the rest is unexplained. That table supplies the V and J calls and clone size; D and trimming were determined from the DNA. This sample lists about 140,000 clones; roughly 80% were detected once. The top ten hold around 1.6% of the sample.

The cohort was made up of under 800 healthy bone marrow donors. All cohort members were sampled while nominally healthy, although unrecorded immune exposures were likely present. The donor was CMV seronegative and belonged to the group of 352 seronegative cohort members. Every donor gave a peripheral blood sample, and the peripheral blood mononuclear cells from that sample were used for TCR beta sequencing. The Qiagen DNeasy Blood Extraction Kit was used to extract genomic DNA from the blood cell samples. With regard to this clone: The antigen it binds to is not known. Within one base of it there is no much larger clone, and no base qualities were kept.

The specimen sequenced was PBMCs. This receptor was taken from a female donor in good health and CMV-seronegative.

The CDR3 protein is CASSDSSGGNTDTQYF. At the DNA level, the sequence is TGTGCCAGCAGTGACTCTAGCGGGGGAAACACAGATACGCAGTATTTT. The chain employs TRBV6-4 and TRBJ2-3, with TRBD2 matching 9 junction bases. According to the germline V gene, CDR1 reads MRHNA and CDR2 reads SNTAGT. The CDR3 contains 16 residues, cysteine and phenylalanine counted. Only the CDR3 portion is preserved as DNA: 48 bases, with reading frame beginning at the first base. The germline V end is reduced by 0 bases and the J end by 2 bases; junction bases left unmatched: 3.